This T cell receptor (beta chain) was documented in a study of cytomegalovirus exposure and HLA in healthy donors. On the study more broadly: A later analysis reported the roughly 130 validation repertoires used the same platform as the roughly 670 first-cohort repertoires.

On this clone itself: The antigen remains unidentified.

Libraries were prepared by immunoSEQ multiplex PCR; TCRdb keeps only in-frame clonotypes and omits some of them. Of roughly 50,000 clones in the sample, over 85% were seen once. CDR1 is SGDLS and CDR2 is YYNGEE in the germline V gene. V was pared by 4 bases and J by 11 bases, with 21 bases between. The CDR3 totals 14 residues. Overall study results and limits: It was fewer than 200 TCR beta chains that were listed as cytomegalovirus-associated. Confirmation was obtained in vitro that a few CMV-associated chains are specific for CMV antigens. TCR clusters originating in the first cohort tended to co-occur in the roughly 120 validation repertoires, according to a later analysis.

The sequenced material came from PBMCs. The chain links TRBV9 to TRBJ1-1, with TRBD1 as a possible D gene (5 bases). This clonotype was sampled from a man aged 18 to 30 in good health and CMV-seronegative. This CDR3 is CASSSLLGQDKAFF. The CDR3, as DNA: TGTGCCAGCAGCTCCCTCCTGGGTCAGGACAAGGCTTTCTTT.